Following are 29 T cell receptor beta chains from one sample sequenced in a study of T cells in Graves' hyperthyroidism and ophthalmopathy. RNA transcripts served as the template for amplifying TCR beta CDR3 regions. During a first-round RT-PCR of the TCR CDR3, the HTBI primer set was used. TCRdb re-analysed the multiplex PCR reads in MiXCR, keeping a single row per CDR3 protein. In the table there are roughly 720,000 distinct CDR3 sequences, approximately 15% of which are singletons. Sequenced: blood. The receptors stem from a man aged 45-60 years with Graves' hyperthyroidism.

This clonotype occurred many times. V usage is TRBV28 and J usage is TRBJ2-7, with 9 bases lining up with TRBD1. Trimming removed 7 bases from V and 5 bases from J; junction bases left unmatched: 9. The germline V gene encodes CDR1 MDHEN and CDR2 SYDVKM. This CDR3 spans 14 amino acids. The CDR3 nucleotides read TGTGCCAGCACCGACGGGGGACAGGGCCACGAGCAGTACTTC. Residues: CASTDGGQGHEQYF.

For this clonotype: Being one base from a much bigger clone, this may be a read error. The chain links TRBV28 to TRBJ2-2; tentatively, D is TRBD1 or TRBD2 (7 bases each). The V end lost 6 bases, the J end lost 6 bases, and 11 bases lay between the germline ends. Per the germline V gene, CDR1 is MDHEN and CDR2 is SYDVKM. The CDR3 length is 13 residues. CDR3 in amino acids: CASRPGGAGELFF. CDR3 nucleotide sequence: TGTGCCAGCAGGCCAGGGGGGGCCGGGGAGCTGTTTTTT.

This clonotype was recorded a few times. V usage is TRBV7-2 and J usage is TRBJ2-3; 7 bases map to TRBD2. J was trimmed by 0 bases and V by 5 bases; bases with no gene match: 5. Germline CDR1 SGHTA, CDR2 FQGNSA. CDR3 length: 15 amino acids. CDR3 in DNA: TGTGCCAGCAGCCCACTAGCGCTGAGCACAGATACGCAGTATTTT. It yields the protein CASSPLALSTDTQYF.

This clonotype was recorded many times. V usage is TRBV7-3 and J usage is TRBJ2-7; perhaps TRBD1 as D (5 bases). The ends were cut back, 1 base at V and 2 bases at J, with 12 bases in the middle. This CDR3 contains 15 residues. Germline assignment: CDR1 SGHTA and CDR2 FQGTGA. DNA for the CDR3: TGTGCCAGCAGCTTAAGAACAGGTCAACCCTACGAGCAGTACTTC. This gives the protein CASSLRTGQPYEQYF.

This clonotype was recorded only once. This chain uses TRBV4-1 with TRBJ2-3; D not certain. Trimming pared 1 base from V and 1 base from J, leaving 9 bases between. The germline V gene encodes CDR1 MGHRA and CDR2 YSYEKL. The CDR3 consists of 15 residues. CDR3 in DNA: TGCGCCAGCAGCCAAGCTGACGGCGGCACAGATACGCAGTATTTT. Its protein product is CASSQADGGTDTQYF.

This clonotype occurred once. An end of the junction differs from the germline gene, which may be a read error. The V and J genes are TRBV6-5 and TRBJ2-3, with no clear D. Germline CDR1 reads MNHEY; CDR2 reads SVGAGI. The CDR3 loop spans 15 amino acids. The CDR3 protein is CVSSNGPWGTDTQYF. CDR3 sequence (DNA): TGTGTCAGCAGTAACGGACCTTGGGGAACAGATACGCAGTATTTT.

The CDR3 DNA reads as TGTGCCAGCAGCGTAGGTCTCGGGACTAGCGGCAATGAGCAGTTCTTC. Translation gives CASSVGLGTSGNEQFF. The chain has TRBV9 and TRBJ2-1, with 11 bases that match TRBD2. The CDR3 covers 16 residues. The germline V gene has CDR1 SGDLS and CDR2 YYNGEE. Losses at the gene ends were 0 bases for V and 6 bases for J; bases not matched to a gene: 5.

The chain links TRBV20-1 to TRBJ2-5, with D perhaps TRBD1 (6 bases). Trimming cost V 4 bases and J 4 bases, with 16 bases left between them. Germline CDR1 and CDR2: DFQATT and SNEGSKA (reference sequence). The CDR3 sequence is 14 residues long. The CDR3: CSAKQQGYRETQYF. CDR3 nucleotides: TGCAGTGCTAAACAACAGGGATATCGAGAGACCCAGTACTTC.

This clonotype was detected ten times or more. The genes are TRBV7-2 and TRBJ1-3; D is ambiguous. V dropped 3 bases and J dropped 4 bases, with 7 bases sitting between them. This CDR3 region has 13 residues. Per the germline V gene, CDR1 is SGHTA and CDR2 is FQGNSA. This chain's CDR3 is CASSFGVGNTIYF. In DNA form, the CDR3 reads TGTGCCAGCAGCTTCGGGGTCGGAAACACCATATATTTT.

This clonotype was seen a few times. The gene calls are TRBV3-1 and TRBJ1-2; D is possibly TRBD1 (6 bases). CDR1 is LGHDT and CDR2 is YNNKEL in the germline V gene (reference sequence). CDR3 length: 14 residues. The V gene lost 6 bases and the J gene lost 5 bases, with 16 bases spanning the gap. The CDR3 DNA follows: TGTGCCAGCAGTCGAGACCAACAGGGTTATGGCTACACCTTC. The encoded protein is CASSRDQQGYGYTF.

CDR3 amino acids: CASSYSPTSGLYNEQFF. The CDR3 region has the DNA TGTGCCAGCAGTTACTCGCCGACTAGCGGGTTATACAATGAGCAGTTCTTC. This sequence joins TRBV6-5 and TRBJ2-1; 10 positions match TRBD2. The germline CDR1 and CDR2 sequences are MNHEY and SVGAGI. This CDR3 has 17 amino acids. J was trimmed by 4 bases and V by 0 bases; bases with no gene match: 6.

This clonotype has at least ten counts. The chain recombines TRBV12-3 or TRBV12-4 with TRBJ2-7; 9 bases fit TRBD2. Germline trimming cut 8 bases from V and 2 bases from J; bases unmatched to any gene: 7. This CDR3 is 14 amino acids long. In DNA, the CDR3 is TGTGCCAGCGGTTGGACTAGCGCGACCTACGAGCAGTACTTC. This translates into CASGWTSATYEQYF.

This clonotype was counted a single time. A much larger clone sits a single nucleotide away, making a read error possible. The rearrangement joins TRBV11-3 to TRBJ2-1; D tentatively fits TRBD1 or TRBD2 (5 bases each). The CDR3 is 16 amino acids. The germline gives CDR1 SGHNT, CDR2 YENEEA. The CDR3 loop reads CASSFLGPAGLNEQIF. The CDR3 nucleotides are TGTGCCAGCAGCTTCTTGGGACCTGCGGGCCTAAATGAGCAGATCTTC.

This clonotype was recorded at least ten times. The chain carries TRBV27 and TRBJ2-1; D possibly corresponds to TRBD2 (6 bases). The CDR3 consists of 14 residues. Looked up from germline, CDR1 is MNHEY and CDR2 is SMNVEV (reference sequence). The V and J ends lost 3 bases and 7 bases respectively, with 13 bases between them. The CDR3 DNA is TGTGCCAGCAGTTTTTGGGAGGCCGATAATGAGCAGTTCTTC. This encodes CASSFWEADNEQFF.

This clonotype was seen more than once but under ten times. The gene calls are TRBV12-3 or TRBV12-4 and TRBJ1-5, with D possibly TRBD1 on 5 matching bases. The V end lost 8 bases, the J end lost 7 bases, and 21 bases lay between the germline ends. This CDR3 comprises 15 residues. CDR3 sequence reads: CASSKWGGLEQPQHF. CDR3 bases: TGTGCCAGCTCTAAATGGGGGGGTCTGGAGCAGCCCCAGCATTTT.

About this clonotype itself: A junction end diverges from the germline sequence, so it may reflect a read error. In DNA form, the CDR3 reads TGTGCCTGGAGTAGAGGGGGGGCGGGAGGCACAGATACGCCGTATTTT. Its translation: CAWSRGGAGGTDTPYF. The rearrangement joins TRBV30 to TRBJ2-3, with 8 bases matching TRBD2. CDR3 length equals 16 residues. CDR1 and CDR2 (germline): GTSNPN, SVGIG (reference sequence).

The chain is built from TRBV20-1 and TRBJ2-2; 8 bases map to TRBD2. J gave up 8 bases and V 3 bases, and 14 bases lay outside the gene matches. Looked up from germline, CDR1 is DFQATT and CDR2 is SNEGSKA (reference sequence). CDR3 length equals 16 residues. DNA for the CDR3: TGCAGTGCTAGGGGCGGGGCGGGAGGTGTCGGGGGGGAGCTGTTTTTT. It yields the protein CSARGGAGGVGGELFF.

The chain has TRBV6-1 and TRBJ2-3, with 7 bases that match TRBD1. The germline V gene has CDR1 MNHNS and CDR2 SASEGT. The CDR3 spans 15 residues. V shed 6 bases, J shed 5 bases, and the junction held 11 bases outside the gene matches. The CDR3 is CASRPDRVPGDTQYF. In nucleotides, the CDR3 is TGTGCCAGCAGACCCGACAGGGTTCCAGGAGATACGCAGTATTTT.

Ten or more counts support this clonotype. The chain uses TRBV2 and TRBJ2-7, with 11 bases fitting TRBD2. Unmatched junction bases numbered 10, after V lost 2 bases and J lost 1 base. The CDR3 covers 18 residues. CDR1 and CDR2 from the germline V gene are SNHLY and FYNNEI. The CDR3 sequence: CASSETYPIAGGSYEQYF. As DNA, the CDR3 is TGTGCCAGCAGTGAAACCTACCCGATAGCGGGAGGGTCCTACGAGCAGTACTTC. Drawing the rest from reference TRBV2 and TRBJ2-7, the complete variable domain is EPEVTQTPSHQVTQMGQEVILRCVPISNHLYFYWYRQILGQKVEFLVSFYNNEISEKSEIFDDQFSVERPDGSNFTLKIRSTKLEDSAMYFCASSETYPIAGGSYEQYFGPGTRLTVT.

The rearrangement uses TRBV20-1 and TRBJ2-1, with a possible D match to TRBD1 (5 bases). The CDR3 has 14 amino acids. Germline assignment: CDR1 DFQATT and CDR2 SNEGSKA (reference sequence). The V gene lost 0 bases and the J gene lost 6 bases, with 12 bases spanning the gap. The CDR3 region is CSARDLGATNEQFF. The CDR3 region has the DNA TGCAGTGCTAGAGATTTAGGGGCTACCAATGAGCAGTTCTTC.

This clonotype was recorded at least ten times. The V call is TRBV2, the J call TRBJ2-5; TRBD1 aligns across 8 bases. The CDR3 runs to 16 residues. Germline assignment: CDR1 SNHLY and CDR2 FYNNEI. Losses at the gene ends were 2 bases for V and 5 bases for J; bases not matched to a gene: 10. The CDR3: CASSEQTGASPETQYF. The CDR3 DNA reads as TGTGCCAGCAGTGAACAGACAGGGGCCTCACCCGAGACCCAGTACTTC.

V gene TRBV10-2 combines with J gene TRBJ2-7, with D uncertain. Trimming cost V 4 bases and J 5 bases, with 9 bases left between them. This CDR3 has 12 amino acids. Per the germline V gene, CDR1 is WSHSY and CDR2 is SAAADI. This CDR3 is CASSVGFNEQYF. In DNA form, the CDR3 reads TGCGCCAGCAGTGTAGGGTTCAACGAGCAGTACTTC.

This clonotype was detected many times. This chain uses TRBV7-9 with TRBJ1-2; 7 bases are a match to TRBD1. CDR1 and CDR2 (germline): SEHNR, FQNEAQ (reference sequence). V lost 5 bases, J lost 5 bases, and 5 bases stayed unmatched. CDR3 length: 13 amino acids. The CDR3 region is CASSLGQPYGYTF. Here the CDR3 DNA reads TGTGCCAGCAGCCTGGGACAGCCATATGGCTACACCTTC.

The V gene is TRBV9, the J gene TRBJ2-6, with a possible D match to TRBD1 (6 bases). V was clipped by 3 bases and J by 1 base, with 17 bases between them. The CDR3 loop spans 18 amino acids. Germline V lookup: CDR1 SGDLS, CDR2 YYNGEE. CDR3 loop: CASSATGTTTSGANVLTF. DNA of the CDR3: TGTGCCAGCAGCGCGACCGGGACAACCACATCTGGGGCCAACGTCCTGACTTTC. The whole variable domain, filled in from reference TRBV9 and TRBJ2-6, reads DSGVTQTPKHLITATGQRVTLRCSPRSGDLSVYWYQQSLDQGLQFLIQYYNGEERAKGNILERFSAQQFPDLHSELNLSSLELGDSALYFCASSATGTTTSGANVLTFGAGSRLTVL.

The chain uses TRBV6-5 and TRBJ2-5; 7 nucleotides agree with TRBD1. V shed 0 bases, J shed 7 bases, and the junction held 5 bases outside the gene matches. CDR1 MNHEY and CDR2 SVGAGI come from the germline V gene. The CDR3 sequence is 14 residues long. The CDR3 region is CASSYSGQLATQYF. CDR3 in DNA: TGTGCCAGCAGTTACTCGGGACAGTTGGCGACCCAGTACTTC.

This chain connects TRBV6-1 to TRBJ2-6; 8 bases align to TRBD2. Germline V gene data show CDR1 as MNHNS and CDR2 as SASEGT. The CDR3 consists of 18 residues. Trimming took 7 bases from V and 1 from J; bases not matched to a gene: 12. CDR3 sequence reads: CASNPVTSANSGANVLTF. CDR3 nucleotide sequence: TGTGCCAGCAACCCCGTGACTAGCGCAAATTCTGGGGCCAACGTCCTGACTTTC.

This clonotype was detected only a few times. J is TRBJ1-2 and V is TRBV19; D remains ambiguous. The CDR3 totals 11 residues. V was clipped by 4 bases and J by 6 bases, with 6 bases between them. Looked up from germline, CDR1 is LNHDA and CDR2 is SQIVND (reference sequence). CDR3 in amino acids: CASSKTDGYTF. The DNA for the CDR3 is TGTGCCAGTAGTAAGACGGATGGCTACACCTTC.

The J gene is TRBJ1-3, the V gene TRBV10-3, with D unresolved. This CDR3 has 15 residues. V lost 0 bases, J lost 2 bases, and 8 bases lay in between. CDR1 ENHRY and CDR2 SYGVKD come from the germline V gene. CDR3 sequence: CAISESQVPGNTIYF. DNA for the CDR3: TGTGCCATCAGTGAGTCTCAGGTTCCTGGAAACACCATATATTTT.

This chain connects TRBV27 to TRBJ2-7; 9 positions match TRBD1. Germline CDR1 is MNHEY and CDR2 is SMNVEV (reference sequence). J gave up 4 bases and V 7 bases, and 14 bases lay outside the gene matches. The CDR3 runs to 16 residues. CDR3 DNA sequence: TGTGCCAGCAAGGATTCCGGGACAGGGAAATTTTACGAGCAGTACTTC. Its protein product is CASKDSGTGKFYEQYF.